Following are 12 T cell receptor beta chains from one sample sequenced in a study of PD-L1 blockade in urothelial cancer. As to time point: pretreatment peripheral blood. Clones were read by immunoSEQ multiplex PCR, and TCRdb kept only the in-frame ones, dropping some. The table has about 87,000 clones, 70% to 90% seen once; the top ten hold 0.85% to 1%. This material consisted of PBMCs, taken around atezolizumab (anti-PD-L1) treatment. These receptor sequences come from a woman older than 75 with urothelial cancer.

This clone showed up just once. The chain joins TRBV6-1 to TRBJ2-1; 7 nucleotides agree with TRBD2. After removal of 3 bases from V and 5 bases from J, the junction contained 4 bases not matched to a gene. Germline V lookup: CDR1 MNHNS, CDR2 SASEGT. This CDR3 has 14 residues. This chain's CDR3 is CASSDGTMNNEQFF. Written as DNA, the CDR3 is TGTGCCAGCAGTGATGGGACTATGAACAATGAGCAGTTCTTC.

V and J are TRBV14 and TRBJ2-4; 10 bases match TRBD2. The CDR3 contains 17 residues. Germline values: CDR1 SGHDN, CDR2 FVKESK. V shed 5 bases, J shed 2 bases, and the junction held 9 bases outside the gene matches. CDR3 coding DNA: TGTGCCAGCAGCAGAAAGCGGGAGGGGGCTTCCAAAAACATTCAGTACTTC. Protein product: CASSRKREGASKNIQYF.

The chain joins TRBV27 to TRBJ2-3, with D uncertain. The V end was cut by 3 bases, the J end by 1 base, with 5 bases between. This CDR3 is 13 amino acids long. Germline assignment: CDR1 MNHEY and CDR2 SMNVEV (reference sequence). Written as DNA, the CDR3 is TGTGCCAGCAGTTTGAGTGGCACAGATACGCAGTATTTT. This sequence encodes CASSLSGTDTQYF.

In this sample, this clone turned up a few times. The chain carries TRBV11-3 and TRBJ1-1; weak D call: TRBD1 (6 bases). The V gene's germline CDR1 is SGHNT and CDR2 YENEEA. The CDR3 has 16 residues. V dropped 6 bases and J dropped 2 bases, with 19 bases sitting between them. CDR3 protein: CASSHTLGTSNTEAFF. The CDR3 region has the DNA TGTGCCAGCAGTCATACCTTGGGGACATCAAACACTGAAGCTTTCTTT.

V gene TRBV5-1 combines with J gene TRBJ2-7, with TRBD2 matching 8 bases. Looked up from germline, CDR1 is SGHRS and CDR2 is YFSETQ. CDR3 length: 15 amino acids. The V gene end was trimmed by 3 bases and the J gene end by 12 bases; junction bases not matched to a gene: 17. The CDR3: CASSSPADRAGARYF. The CDR3 bases are TGCGCCAGCAGCTCCCCGGCCGACAGAGCGGGAGCAAGGTACTTC.

The V and J genes are TRBV7-2 and TRBJ2-7, with 7 bases fitting TRBD1. CDR1 and CDR2 (germline): SGHTA, FQGNSA. After removal of 5 bases from V and 3 bases from J, the junction contained 7 bases not matched to a gene. The CDR3 consists of 14 residues. CDR3 sequence reads: CASSLHGTVYEQYF. Here the CDR3 DNA reads TGTGCCAGCAGCCTGCACGGGACAGTCTACGAGCAGTACTTC. The variable domain in full, completed from reference TRBV7-2 and TRBJ2-7, reads GAGVSQSPSNKVTEKGKDVELRCDPISGHTALYWYRQSLGQGLEFLIYFQGNSAPDKSGLPSDRFSAERTGGSVSTLTIQRTQQEDSAVYLCASSLHGTVYEQYFGPGTRLTVT.

This chain connects TRBV9 to TRBJ2-5; TRBD2 is a possible D gene (6 bases). The CDR3 is made up of 14 amino acids. V lost 4 bases and J lost 2, with 12 bases in between. Germline assignment: CDR1 SGDLS and CDR2 YYNGEE. CDR3 sequence (DNA): TGTGCCAGCAGCCCCGGGACTTTACAAGAGACCCAGTACTTC. Its translation: CASSPGTLQETQYF.

This clone was detected a few times. The chain carries TRBV25-1 and TRBJ2-7; a possible D gene is TRBD1 (6 bases). Trimming pared 7 bases from V and 7 bases from J, leaving 17 bases between. From germline, CDR1 is MGHDK and CDR2 SYGVNS. The CDR3 runs 13 residues. The CDR3 nucleotides read TGTGCCAGCACTCCCCTAGGGGGTCGGGAGCAGTACTTC. Its translation: CASTPLGGREQYF.

This clone is a singleton in its sample. This rearrangement joins TRBV27 to TRBJ2-7, with a possible D match to TRBD1 (7 bases). Germline assignment: CDR1 MNHEY and CDR2 SMNVEV (reference sequence). CDR3 length: 17 residues. V was cut by 5 bases and J by 2 bases, with 22 bases left in between. CDR3 nucleotides: TGTGCCAGCAGTGTCGGAGGGTGGTGGGACAGCGCCTACGAGCAGTACTTC. Translating gives CASSVGGWWDSAYEQYF.

This chain joins TRBV25-1 and TRBJ2-3, with D perhaps matching TRBD1 (5 bases). The germline V gene has CDR1 MGHDK and CDR2 SYGVNS. Trimming removed 8 bases at V and 0 bases at J, with 15 bases between. This CDR3 is built from 15 residues. Written as DNA, the CDR3 is TGTGCCAGCGGCTTGGACACGCAAAGCACAGATACGCAGTATTTT. This codes for CASGLDTQSTDTQYF.

V and J are TRBV28 and TRBJ2-2; D is undetermined. This CDR3 contains 12 residues. Germline CDR1 is MDHEN and CDR2 is SYDVKM. The V and J ends lost 5 bases and 2 bases respectively, with 3 bases between them. The DNA for the CDR3 is TGTGCCAGCAGTCTTAACACCGGGGAGCTGTTTTTT. Its translation is CASSLNTGELFF.

CDR3 in amino acids: CASSLTSAGTYEQYF. The CDR3, as DNA: TGTGCCAGCAGCTTAACTAGCGCGGGTACCTACGAGCAGTACTTC. The chain uses TRBV7-2 and TRBJ2-7, with TRBD2 matching over 7 bases. The CDR3 runs 15 residues. With 2 bases clipped from V and 2 bases from J, the junction kept 6 bases outside the gene matches. Per the germline V gene, CDR1 is SGHTA and CDR2 is FQGNSA.